This TCR beta chain emerged from a study of CD8+ T cells in alopecia areata. Whole-study findings and limits: Tofacitinib delivered significant drops in scalp clonality and in expanded CD8+ clones among the top 100.

Treatment in this sample: oral pan-JAK inhibitor, 5-10 mg twice daily. For this clone: Antigen: not known.

CDR1 and CDR2 from the germline V gene are SGHRS and YFSETQ. V was clipped by 5 bases and J by 4 bases; unmatched bases: 16. The CDR3 loop spans 18 amino acids. Reverse transcribed after extraction, RNA yielded cDNA as the sequencing template. The protocol was immunoSEQ multiplex PCR, while the TCRdb copy is restricted to in-frame clones and leaves out a portion. Among about 200,000 clones listed, more than 30% were seen once. This chain joins TRBV5-1 and TRBJ2-1; TRBD1 aligns across 9 bases. The source is a human donor with alopecia areata. The material was CD4+ T cells sorted from blood, obtained at approximately week 30, from a patient treated with tofacitinib. DNA for the CDR3: TGCGCCAGCAGTCAGAGACTCCAACAGGGGGCTCGGTACAATGAGCAGTTCTTC. Protein sequence: CASSQRLQQGARYNEQFF. Together with reference TRBV5-1 and TRBJ2-1, the CDR3 gives the full variable domain: KAGVTQTPRYLIKTRGQQVTLSCSPISGHRSVSWYQQTPGQGLQFLFEYFSETQRNKGNFPGRFSGRQFSNSRSEMNVSTLELGDSALYLCASSQRLQQGARYNEQFFGPGTRLTVL.